The present TCR beta chain was sequenced within a study of OX40 agonist ivuxolimab in advanced cancers. The CDR3 has 12 amino acids. Trimming stripped 2 bases from V and 2 bases from J, with 0 bases between. Germline lookup yields CDR1 LGHNA and CDR2 YNFKEQ. The data were produced by immunoSEQ multiplex PCR, yet TCRdb's version contains in-frame clones alone and is incomplete. The sample shows nearly 65,000 clones, over 80% of them seen only once. The origin of this receptor is an adult with an advanced solid tumor such as melanoma, head and neck, liver or kidney cancer. The chain carries TRBV4-2 and TRBJ2-2, with no clear D. The sequences come from CD4+ or CD8+ T cells sorted from blood, collected in a trial of the OX40 agonist ivuxolimab. The CDR3: CASSQNTGELFF. The CDR3 DNA reads TGTGCCAGCAGCCAAAACACCGGGGAGCTGTTTTTT.